These 16 T cell receptor beta chains came from one sample sequenced in a study of blood T cell repertoires in COVID-19. Profiled with immunoSEQ multiplex PCR; TCRdb holds only in-frame clones, not every one. Of tens of thousands of clones in the sample, around 83% were seen once. The specimen was peripheral blood. Receptors were obtained from a woman aged 80 or over with acute or convalescent COVID-19.

The sample holds a few counts of this clone. The gene calls are TRBV19 and TRBJ1-2; D not certain. V was pared by 1 base and J by 1 base, with 7 bases between. The CDR3 has 14 residues. Germline CDR1 and CDR2: LNHDA and SQIVND (reference sequence). The CDR3 sequence is CASSIAGFNYGYTF. CDR3 nucleotides: TGTGCCAGTAGTATAGCGGGATTTAACTATGGCTACACCTTC.

V is TRBV30 and J is TRBJ2-5, with 10 bases matching TRBD1. V shed 1 base, J shed 6 bases, and the junction held 8 bases outside the gene matches. Germline V gene sequence: CDR1 GTSNPN, CDR2 SVGIG (reference sequence). This CDR3 has 15 amino acids. CDR3 amino acids: CAWSGDRGGGKTQYF. Here the CDR3 DNA reads TGTGCCTGGAGTGGGGACAGGGGAGGTGGAAAGACCCAGTACTTC.

V usage is TRBV30 and J usage is TRBJ1-5, with a tentative D call TRBD1 (6 bases). Deletions cut 0 bases from V and 7 bases from J, with 10 bases between. In germline, CDR1 is GTSNPN, CDR2 SVGIG (reference sequence). The CDR3 loop spans 13 amino acids. As DNA, the CDR3 is TGTGCCTGGAGTGTACAGGGTGGACAGCCCCAGCATTTT. Translating it yields CAWSVQGGQPQHF.

The genes are TRBV21-1 and TRBJ2-7; the table's D call, TRBD1, has no DNA check behind it. TRBV21-1 is described as a pseudogene. This CDR3 has 13 amino acids. The CDR3 sequence is CASSTYTGGEQYF. The CDR3 region has the DNA TGTGCCAGCAGCACATACACAGGGGGGGAGCAGTACTTC.

This chain links TRBV19 with TRBJ1-5; possibly TRBD1 for D (5 bases). The CDR3 spans 14 residues. V lost 7 bases, J lost 7 bases, and 17 bases lay in between. The germline V gene has CDR1 LNHDA and CDR2 SQIVND (reference sequence). The CDR3 DNA reads TGTGCCAGTACCACCGGGACTTTACCCCAGCCCCAGCATTTT. This encodes CASTTGTLPQPQHF.

V is TRBV19 and J is TRBJ1-1; D not certain. The CDR3 covers 10 residues. V gave up 10 bases and J gave up 1 base, with 4 bases separating them. Germline V gene data show CDR1 as LNHDA and CDR2 as SQIVND (reference sequence). The CDR3 region is CATRNTEAFF. Written as DNA, the CDR3 is TGTGCCACCAGGAACACTGAAGCTTTCTTT. The full variable domain, with the rest looked up from reference TRBV19 and TRBJ1-1, is DGGITQSPKYLFRKEGQNVTLSCEQNLNHDAMYWYRQDPGQGLRLIYYSQIVNDFQKGDIAEGYSVSREKKESFPLTVTSAQKNPTAFYLCATRNTEAFFGQGTRLTVV.

The chain employs TRBV6-6 and TRBJ2-2, with TRBD2 matching over 12 bases. With V trimmed by 6 bases and J by 4 bases, 3 bases remained unmatched. CDR3 length equals 15 residues. Germline V CDR1 and CDR2: MNHNY, SVGAGI (reference sequence). The CDR3 region is CASRGTSGFTGELFF. The CDR3 nucleotides read TGTGCCAGCAGGGGGACTAGCGGGTTCACCGGGGAGCTGTTTTTT.

The chain employs TRBV18 and TRBJ2-7, with 12 bases lining up with TRBD1. From germline, CDR1 is KGHSH and CDR2 LQKENI. Trimming took 3 bases from V and 6 from J; bases not matched to a gene: 0. The CDR3 sequence is 13 residues long. In nucleotides, the CDR3 is TGTGCCAGCTCACCGGGACAGGGGGCCGAGCAGTACTTC. Amino acid sequence: CASSPGQGAEQYF.

The chain couples TRBV29-1 to TRBJ2-1; 9 positions match TRBD1. The germline V gene has CDR1 SQVTM and CDR2 ANQGSEA. The CDR3 consists of 14 residues. With V trimmed by 8 bases and J by 7 bases, 12 bases remained unmatched. CDR3 in DNA: TGCAGCTCTTCTTCCGGGACAGGGAGGAATGAGCAGTTCTTC. It codes for CSSSSGTGRNEQFF.

V usage is TRBV5-5 and J usage is TRBJ1-3; weak D call: TRBD1 (5 bases). The CDR3 length is 15 residues. Germline loops: CDR1 SGHKS, CDR2 YYEKEE (reference sequence). The germline V and J ends were trimmed by 4 bases and 4 bases, with 15 bases remaining between them. CDR3 nucleotides: TGTGCCAGCAGCCTCAGGGTTTCCACCGGAAACACCATATATTTT. Protein: CASSLRVSTGNTIYF.

The V gene is TRBV2, the J gene TRBJ2-5, with D maybe TRBD2 (7 bases). The CDR3 has 14 residues. Germline CDR1 reads SNHLY; CDR2 reads FYNNEI. The V gene lost 8 bases and the J gene lost 4 bases, with 17 bases spanning the gap. CDR3 in amino acids: CASHGGGVGETQYF. CDR3 sequence (DNA): TGTGCCAGCCACGGAGGGGGGGTAGGAGAGACCCAGTACTTC.

The rearrangement links TRBV6-5 to TRBJ1-4, with a weak D call TRBD1 (5 bases). Per the germline V gene, CDR1 is MNHEY and CDR2 is SVGAGI. The length of the CDR3 is 15 residues. The ends were cut back, 8 bases at V and 4 bases at J, with 17 bases in the middle. CDR3 amino acids: CASGINGRVNEKLFF. The CDR3 DNA follows: TGTGCCAGCGGTATAAATGGCAGGGTTAATGAAAAACTGTTTTTT.

This clone was recorded only once. The chain combines TRBV11-3 with TRBJ1-6, with a tentative D call TRBD1 (6 bases). The V end was cut by 2 bases, the J end by 7 bases, with 9 bases between. Germline CDR1 and CDR2: SGHNT and YENEEA. The CDR3 length is 14 residues. Written as DNA, the CDR3 is TGTGCCAGCAGCTTATCTACAGGGAATTCACCCCTCCACTTT. Translated: CASSLSTGNSPLHF. The whole variable domain, remainder taken from reference TRBV11-3 and TRBJ1-6, is EAGVVQSPRYKIIEKKQPVAFWCNPISGHNTLYWYLQNLGQGPELLIRYENEEAVDDSQLPKDRFSAERLKGVDSTLKIQPAELGDSAVYLCASSLSTGNSPLHFGNGTRLTVT.

This chain connects TRBV7-2 to TRBJ1-5; TRBD1 might be the D (6 bases). The V end was cut by 5 bases, the J end by 5 bases, with 13 bases between. The CDR3 loop spans 14 amino acids. The germline gives CDR1 SGHTA, CDR2 FQGNSA. CDR3 sequence: CASSPAGGYQPQHF. The CDR3, as DNA: TGTGCCAGCAGCCCTGCTGGGGGCTATCAGCCCCAGCATTTT.

The chain recombines TRBV4-1 with TRBJ1-3; no clear D. Looked up from germline, CDR1 is MGHRA and CDR2 is YSYEKL. Trimming shortened V by 2 bases and J by 0 bases, and 11 bases separated the two germline ends. This CDR3 contains 16 residues. The CDR3 coding sequence is TGCGCCAGCAGCCAACTCAGTACTAGCTCTGGAAACACCATATATTTT. Translation: CASSQLSTSSGNTIYF.

The CDR3 loop is CASVRDRDRYEQYF. The CDR3, as DNA: TGTGCCAGCGTGCGGGACAGGGATCGTTACGAGCAGTACTTC. V and J are TRBV2 and TRBJ2-7; the match to TRBD1 covers 9 bases. J lost 4 bases, V lost 8 bases, and 9 bases had no gene match. The CDR3 length is 14 residues. CDR1 and CDR2 from the germline V gene are SNHLY and FYNNEI.